These T cell receptor beta chains were read from a single sample in a study of blood T cell repertoires in COVID-19. Data came from immunoSEQ multiplex PCR; TCRdb stores just in-frame clones and leaves some out. In the table there are approximately 270,000 clones, around nine tenths of which are singletons. Specimen: peripheral blood. These receptors were obtained from a man between 35 and 55 years old with active or convalescent COVID-19. CDR3s include the opening cysteine and the closing phenylalanine or tryptophan. Each record gives: CDR3 DNA, CDR3 protein, J gene, D gene, clone size, V gene. D genes are given only for firm matches. Expanded clones get a size class; other rows say once, few or many, or leave the size out.

CDR3nt: TGTGCCACCAGCAGAGATAGTTCGGCAGGGGGTATGAACACTGAAGCTTTCTTT; CDR3aa: CATSRDSSAGGMNTEAFF; j_gene: TRBJ1-1; d_gene: TRBD1; abundance: .; v_gene: TRBV15
CDR3nt: TGTGCCAGCAGGACTAGCGGGGGCGAGTACAATGAGCAGTTCTTC; CDR3aa: CASRTSGGEYNEQFF; j_gene: TRBJ2-1; d_gene: .; abundance: .; v_gene: TRBV21-1
CDR3nt: TGTGCCAGCAGTTTCGGCTACGGGCAGGGTGAAAAACTGTTTTTT; CDR3aa: CASSFGYGQGEKLFF; j_gene: TRBJ1-4; d_gene: .; abundance: few; v_gene: TRBV7-9
CDR3nt: TGCAGCGTCCAGGGGGCGAACACTGAAGCTTTCTTT; CDR3aa: CSVQGANTEAFF; j_gene: TRBJ1-1; d_gene: TRBD1; abundance: once; v_gene: TRBV29-1
CDR3nt: TGTGCCAGCAGCTTAGCTTGGGAGGGCACAGATACGCAGTATTTT; CDR3aa: CASSLAWEGTDTQYF; j_gene: TRBJ2-3; d_gene: .; abundance: .; v_gene: TRBV7-9
CDR3nt: TGTGCCAGCAGCTCCTCCGGGACTAGCGTTGTCGGGGAGCTGTTTTTT; CDR3aa: CASSSSGTSVVGELFF; j_gene: TRBJ2-2; d_gene: TRBD2; abundance: .; v_gene: TRBV11-3
CDR3nt: TGTGCCAGCAGCTTAGGGGGACTAGCGAAAGCCAAAAACATTCAGTACTTC; CDR3aa: CASSLGGLAKAKNIQYF; j_gene: TRBJ2-4; d_gene: TRBD2; abundance: .; v_gene: TRBV7-2
CDR3nt: TGTGCCAGCAGTCTCCGGAATTCACCCCTCCACTTT; CDR3aa: CASSLRNSPLHF; j_gene: TRBJ1-6; d_gene: .; abundance: .; v_gene: TRBV28
CDR3nt: TGTGCCAGCAGCCCCGAAACAGGATATCTCTACGAGCAGTACTTC; CDR3aa: CASSPETGYLYEQYF; j_gene: TRBJ2-7; d_gene: .; abundance: once; v_gene: TRBV7-9
CDR3nt: TGTGCCAGCAGCTTAGATGAGGCGGGGAATCAGCCCCAGCATTTT; CDR3aa: CASSLDEAGNQPQHF; j_gene: TRBJ1-5; d_gene: .; abundance: .; v_gene: TRBV7-9
CDR3nt: TGTGCCACCCGGGACAGGAGAAACACTGAAGCTTTCTTT; CDR3aa: CATRDRRNTEAFF; j_gene: TRBJ1-1; d_gene: TRBD1; abundance: .; v_gene: TRBV24-1
CDR3nt: TGTGCCAGTAGTCAATCCCCCAGACAGTACCAAGAGACCCAGTACTTC; CDR3aa: CASSQSPRQYQETQYF; j_gene: TRBJ2-5; d_gene: .; abundance: .; v_gene: TRBV19
CDR3nt: TGTGCCAGTAAAGATGGGACAGGGGGCAATCAGCCCCAGCATTTT; CDR3aa: CASKDGTGGNQPQHF; j_gene: TRBJ1-5; d_gene: TRBD1; abundance: .; v_gene: TRBV19
CDR3nt: TGCGCCAGCAGCTCGCAGGTCCATGAGCAGTTCTTC; CDR3aa: CASSSQVHEQFF; j_gene: TRBJ2-1; d_gene: .; abundance: once; v_gene: TRBV5-1
CDR3nt: TGTGCCAGCAGCTTGGTTCTAGCAGGCAACACGCAGTATTTT; CDR3aa: CASSLVLAGNTQYF; j_gene: TRBJ2-3; d_gene: .; abundance: .; v_gene: TRBV5-5
CDR3nt: TGTGCCAGCAGTAGGGACAGGGGGCGCGCTGGGGCCAACGTCCTGACTTTC; CDR3aa: CASSRDRGRAGANVLTF; j_gene: TRBJ2-6; d_gene: TRBD1; abundance: .; v_gene: TRBV2
CDR3nt: TGCGCCAGCAGCTTCACGGGTCGAGGTCAGCCCCAGCATTTT; CDR3aa: CASSFTGRGQPQHF; j_gene: TRBJ1-5; d_gene: .; abundance: .; v_gene: TRBV5-1
CDR3nt: TGTGCCAGCAAGCCCACAGGGGCGCTTGGCTACACCTTC; CDR3aa: CASKPTGALGYTF; j_gene: TRBJ1-2; d_gene: TRBD1; abundance: .; v_gene: TRBV27
CDR3nt: TGTGCCACCAGTGACGGGACTAGCGGGGGTAAGACCCAGTACTTC; CDR3aa: CATSDGTSGGKTQYF; j_gene: TRBJ2-5; d_gene: TRBD2; abundance: .; v_gene: TRBV24-1
CDR3nt: TGTGCCAGCAGCTCCCGGGCCGGGGGTCTCGATACGCAGTATTTT; CDR3aa: CASSSRAGGLDTQYF; j_gene: TRBJ2-3; d_gene: .; abundance: .; v_gene: TRBV9
CDR3nt: TGCGCCAGCAGCTTGTATGTCAGGGGGACTAGGGCCGGGGAGCTGTTTTTT; CDR3aa: CASSLYVRGTRAGELFF; j_gene: TRBJ2-2; d_gene: .; abundance: .; v_gene: TRBV5-1
CDR3nt: TGTGCCAGCAGCCAAGTCCTAAAGACAAGGTCCGAACATAACTATGGCTACACCTTC; CDR3aa: CASSQVLKTRSEHNYGYTF; j_gene: TRBJ1-2; d_gene: .; abundance: once; v_gene: TRBV4-2
CDR3nt: TGTGCCAGCAGTTTATTTACAGGGGGAACGACCACTAACGAGCAGTACTTC; CDR3aa: CASSLFTGGTTTNEQYF; j_gene: TRBJ2-7; d_gene: TRBD1; abundance: .; v_gene: TRBV27
CDR3nt: TGTGCCAGCAGCTTAAAGGGGACAGTGAACACTGAAGCTTTCTTT; CDR3aa: CASSLKGTVNTEAFF; j_gene: TRBJ1-1; d_gene: TRBD1; abundance: .; v_gene: TRBV7-9
CDR3nt: TGTGCCAGCAGCCAAGATCCTAGGACTGAAGCTTTCTTT; CDR3aa: CASSQDPRTEAFF; j_gene: TRBJ1-1; d_gene: .; abundance: .; v_gene: TRBV3-1/TRBV3-2
CDR3nt: TGTGCCAGCAGGACAGGGGTTGATACCGGGGAGCTGTTTTTT; CDR3aa: CASRTGVDTGELFF; j_gene: TRBJ2-2; d_gene: TRBD1; abundance: .; v_gene: TRBV6-4
CDR3nt: TGTGCCAGCAGTTTGGGTGGGGAGGTCTCACCCCTCCACTTT; CDR3aa: CASSLGGEVSPLHF; j_gene: TRBJ1-6; d_gene: .; abundance: .; v_gene: TRBV2
CDR3nt: TGTGCCAGCAGCTTAGGGACTATTCTTAAGGATACGCAGTATTTT; CDR3aa: CASSLGTILKDTQYF; j_gene: TRBJ2-3; d_gene: .; abundance: .; v_gene: TRBV7-9